This T cell receptor (beta chain) is drawn from a study of patients and donors after allogeneic stem cell transplantation. This clonotype was observed a handful of times. V lost 3 bases, J lost 2 bases, and 10 bases lay in between. Germline CDR1 and CDR2: SGHTA and FQGNSA. The CDR3 extends over 14 amino acids. Each CDR3 protein gets one entry after TCRdb re-called the RT-PCR reads with MiXCR. Counted here are some 200,000 distinct CDR3 sequences, around two fifths occurring once; the ten biggest clones make up 33%. This receptor was obtained from a human donor who was either an allogeneic HSCT recipient or a stem cell or donor lymphocyte infusion donor (not recorded which). It is not recorded whose cells these are; they may come from a transplant donor. The chain combines TRBV7-2 with TRBJ1-1, with TRBD1 as a possible D gene (5 bases). Sequenced material: blood, either unsorted or a sorted T cell fraction (not recorded which). The CDR3 region is CASSLTEYNTEAFF. CDR3 sequence (DNA): TGTGCCAGCAGCTTGACAGAATATAACACTGAAGCTTTCTTT.